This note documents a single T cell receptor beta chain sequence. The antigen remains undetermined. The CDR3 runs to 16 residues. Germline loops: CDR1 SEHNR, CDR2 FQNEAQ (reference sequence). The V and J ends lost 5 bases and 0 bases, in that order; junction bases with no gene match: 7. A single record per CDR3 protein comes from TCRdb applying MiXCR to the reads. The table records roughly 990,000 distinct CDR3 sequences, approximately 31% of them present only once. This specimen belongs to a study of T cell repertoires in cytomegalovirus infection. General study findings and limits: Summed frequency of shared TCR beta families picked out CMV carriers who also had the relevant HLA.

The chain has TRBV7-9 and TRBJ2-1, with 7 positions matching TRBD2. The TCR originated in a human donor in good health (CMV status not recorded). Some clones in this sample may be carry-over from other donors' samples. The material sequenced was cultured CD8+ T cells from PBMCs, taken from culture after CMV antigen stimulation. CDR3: CASSHTGTNSYNEQFF. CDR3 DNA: TGTGCCAGCAGCCATACCGGGACTAACTCCTACAATGAGCAGTTCTTC.